This T cell receptor beta chain was captured in a study of blood T cell repertoires in COVID-19. The protocol was immunoSEQ multiplex PCR, while the TCRdb copy is restricted to in-frame clones and leaves out a portion. The repertoire has roughly 250,000 clones, 70% to 85% of them found once; the top ten carry roughly 4%. Per the germline V gene, CDR1 is GTSNPN and CDR2 is SVGIG (reference sequence). The CDR3 sequence is 14 residues long. V was pared by 2 bases and J by 4 bases, with 14 bases between. The receptor comes from a woman aged 40 to 49 with active or convalescent COVID-19. Source material: peripheral blood. This rearrangement joins TRBV30 to TRBJ2-5; D might be TRBD1 (5 bases). This CDR3 reads CAWSRLQVVETQYF. The CDR3 nucleotides are TGTGCCTGGAGTCGTTTACAGGTGGTAGAGACCCAGTACTTC.